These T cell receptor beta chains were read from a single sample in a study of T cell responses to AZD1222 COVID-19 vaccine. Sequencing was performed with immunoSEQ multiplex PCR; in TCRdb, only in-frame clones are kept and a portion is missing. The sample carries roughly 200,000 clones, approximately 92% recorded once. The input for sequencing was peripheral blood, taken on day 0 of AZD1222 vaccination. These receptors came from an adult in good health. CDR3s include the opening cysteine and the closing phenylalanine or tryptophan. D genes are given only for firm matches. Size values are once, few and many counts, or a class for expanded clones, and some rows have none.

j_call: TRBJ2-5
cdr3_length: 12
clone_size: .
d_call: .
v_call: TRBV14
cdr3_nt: TGTGCCAGCAGCGGCCAGGGGGAGACCCAGTACTTC
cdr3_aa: CASSGQGETQYF

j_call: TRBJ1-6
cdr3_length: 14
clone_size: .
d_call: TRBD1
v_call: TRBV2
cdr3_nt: TGTGCCAGCAGTGGACAGGGTCCCGCTTCACCCCTCCACTTT
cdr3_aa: CASSGQGPASPLHF

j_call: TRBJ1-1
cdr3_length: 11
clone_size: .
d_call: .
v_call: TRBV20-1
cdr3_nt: TGCAGTGCCCGGGAAAAAGTGAGTGCTTTCTTT
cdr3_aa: CSAREKVSAFF

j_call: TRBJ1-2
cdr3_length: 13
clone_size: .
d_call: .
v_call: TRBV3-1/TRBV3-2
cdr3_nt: TGTGCCAGCAGCCCGGGACCTTACTATGGCTACACCTTC
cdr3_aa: CASSPGPYYGYTF

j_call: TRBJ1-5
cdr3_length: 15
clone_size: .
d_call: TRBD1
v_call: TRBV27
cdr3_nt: TGTGCCAGCAGTTCGGACAGGGCGGGGTATCAGCCCCAGCATTTT
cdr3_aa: CASSSDRAGYQPQHF

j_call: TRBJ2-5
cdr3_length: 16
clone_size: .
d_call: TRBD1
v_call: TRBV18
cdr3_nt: TGTGCCAGCTCACCAATTCGACAGGGGAGTCAAGAGACCCAGTACTTC
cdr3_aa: CASSPIRQGSQETQYF

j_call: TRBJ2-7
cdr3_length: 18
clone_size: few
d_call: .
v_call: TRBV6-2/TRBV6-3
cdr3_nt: TGTGCCAGCAGTTCCTCATTGGGCAGTTTTTCCACCTCCTACGAGCAGTACTTC
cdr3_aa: CASSSSLGSFSTSYEQYF

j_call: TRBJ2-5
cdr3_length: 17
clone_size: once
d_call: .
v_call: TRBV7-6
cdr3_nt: TGTGCCAGCAGCTTAGCGGTCGGTCAGGGGGGAAAAGAGACCCAGTACTTC
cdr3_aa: CASSLAVGQGGKETQYF

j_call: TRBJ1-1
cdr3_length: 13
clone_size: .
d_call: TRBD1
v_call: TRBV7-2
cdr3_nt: TGTGCCAGCAGCTGGGACAGGATGGCTGAAGCTTTCTTT
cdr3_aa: CASSWDRMAEAFF

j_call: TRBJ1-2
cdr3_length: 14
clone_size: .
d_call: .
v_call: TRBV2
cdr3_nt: TGTGCCAGCAGTAAAATACAGGGCAACTATGGCTACACCTTC
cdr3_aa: CASSKIQGNYGYTF

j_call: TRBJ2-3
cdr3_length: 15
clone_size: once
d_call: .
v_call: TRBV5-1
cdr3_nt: TGCGCCAGCAGCTACAGCCCGCTGTCCACAGATACGCAGTATTTT
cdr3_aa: CASSYSPLSTDTQYF

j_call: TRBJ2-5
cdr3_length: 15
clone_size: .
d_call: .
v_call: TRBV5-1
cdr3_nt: TGCGCCAGCAGCTTGCGGCGTTCGGGAGCGGAGACCCAGTACTTC
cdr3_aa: CASSLRRSGAETQYF

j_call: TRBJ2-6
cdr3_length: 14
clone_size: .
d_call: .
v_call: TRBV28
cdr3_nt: TGTGCCAGCAGTTTGACCTCTGGGGCCAACGTCCTGACTTTC
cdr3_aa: CASSLTSGANVLTF

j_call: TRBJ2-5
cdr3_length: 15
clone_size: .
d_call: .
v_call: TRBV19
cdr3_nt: TGTGCCAGTAGTATAGGAGACAGAGAACAAGAGACCCAGTACTTC
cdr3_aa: CASSIGDREQETQYF

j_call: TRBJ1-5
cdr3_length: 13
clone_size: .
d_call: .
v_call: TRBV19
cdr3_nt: TGTGCCAGTAGCACTCTCGGAAATCAGCCCCAGCATTTT
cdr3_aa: CASSTLGNQPQHF

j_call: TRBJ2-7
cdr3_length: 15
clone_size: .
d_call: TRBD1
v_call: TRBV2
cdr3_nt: TGTGCCAGCAGAACCACAGACAGGGGGCGATACGAGCAGTACTTC
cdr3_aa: CASRTTDRGRYEQYF

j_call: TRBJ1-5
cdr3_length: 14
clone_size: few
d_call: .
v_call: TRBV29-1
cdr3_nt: TGCAGCGTCCAATCAGTCGGGATTGGGCAGCCCCAGCATTTT
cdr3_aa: CSVQSVGIGQPQHF

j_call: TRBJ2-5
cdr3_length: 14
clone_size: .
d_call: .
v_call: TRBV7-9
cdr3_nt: TGTGCCAGCAGCTTAGAAGCTAGCTCAGAGACCCAGTACTTC
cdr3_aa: CASSLEASSETQYF

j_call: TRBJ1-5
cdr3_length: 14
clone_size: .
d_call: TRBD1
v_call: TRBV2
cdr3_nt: TGTGCCAGCAGCGGGACAGGGGCCGTTCAGCCCCAGCATTTT
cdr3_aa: CASSGTGAVQPQHF

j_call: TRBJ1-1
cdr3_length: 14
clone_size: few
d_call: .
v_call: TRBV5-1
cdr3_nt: TGCGCCAGCAGCCCGACTGCGGGGCTGACTGAAGCTTTCTTT
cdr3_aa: CASSPTAGLTEAFF

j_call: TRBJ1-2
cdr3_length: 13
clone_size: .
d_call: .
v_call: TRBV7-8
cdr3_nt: TGTGCCAGCAGCTTAGCCGACAGCAATGGCTACACCTTC
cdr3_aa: CASSLADSNGYTF

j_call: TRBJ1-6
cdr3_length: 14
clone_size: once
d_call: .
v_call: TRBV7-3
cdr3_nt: TGTGCCAGCAGCCTGGGACCGAACTTGTCACCCCTCCACTTT
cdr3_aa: CASSLGPNLSPLHF

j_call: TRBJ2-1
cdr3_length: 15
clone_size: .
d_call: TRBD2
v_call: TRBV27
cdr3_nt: TGTGCCAGCAGTTTGGTGGGCGGGCGGGGGGATGAGCAGTTCTTC
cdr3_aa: CASSLVGGRGDEQFF

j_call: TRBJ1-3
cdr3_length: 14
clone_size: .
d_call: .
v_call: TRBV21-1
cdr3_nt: TGTGCCAGCAGCACTCGAGACTCTGGAAACACCATATATTTT
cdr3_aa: CASSTRDSGNTIYF

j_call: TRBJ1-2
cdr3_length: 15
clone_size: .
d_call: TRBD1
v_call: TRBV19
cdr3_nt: TGTGCCAGTAGCCCGGGACAGATAACTAACTATGGCTACACCTTC
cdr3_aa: CASSPGQITNYGYTF

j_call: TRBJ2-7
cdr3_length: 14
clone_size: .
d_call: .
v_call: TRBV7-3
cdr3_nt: TGTGCCAGCAGCTTAGGGGGCGGAAACTACGAGCAGTACTTC
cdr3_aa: CASSLGGGNYEQYF

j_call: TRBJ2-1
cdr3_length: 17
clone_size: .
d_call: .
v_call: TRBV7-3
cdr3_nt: TGTGCCAGCAGCTCCGGCGCCGGGACGGACCCTTACAATGAGCAGTTCTTC
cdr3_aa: CASSSGAGTDPYNEQFF

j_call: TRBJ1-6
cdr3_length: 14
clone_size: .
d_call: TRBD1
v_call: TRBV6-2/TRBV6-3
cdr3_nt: TGTGCCAGCAGTTACGGACAGGGGGATTCACCCCTCCACTTT
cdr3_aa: CASSYGQGDSPLHF

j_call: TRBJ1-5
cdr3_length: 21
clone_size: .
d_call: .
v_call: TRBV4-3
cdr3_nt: TGCGCCAGCAGCCAGGATCCAAGCTGGGCGGGGGTGATCTGGGTTTATCAGCCCCAGCATTTT
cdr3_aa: CASSQDPSWAGVIWVYQPQHF

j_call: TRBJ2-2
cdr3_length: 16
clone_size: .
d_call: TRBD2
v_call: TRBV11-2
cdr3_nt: TGTGCCAGCAGAAAACTAGCGGGGGGGTCGGCCGGGGAGCTGTTTTTT
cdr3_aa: CASRKLAGGSAGELFF

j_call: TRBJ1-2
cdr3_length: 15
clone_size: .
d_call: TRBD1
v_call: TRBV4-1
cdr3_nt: TGCGCCAGCAGCCACTCGGAGGGGGCTAGCTATGGCTACACCTTC
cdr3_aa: CASSHSEGASYGYTF

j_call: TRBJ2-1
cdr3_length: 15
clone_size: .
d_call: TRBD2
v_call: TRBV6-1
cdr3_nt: TGTGCCAGCAGTGAACGGGCTAGCGGTGGATGGGAGCAGTTCTTC
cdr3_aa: CASSERASGGWEQFF

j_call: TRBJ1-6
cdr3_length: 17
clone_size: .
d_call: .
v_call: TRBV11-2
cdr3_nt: TGTGCCAGCAGCTTTAAGCCTCCGGGACACCTTAATTCACCCCTCCACTTT
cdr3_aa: CASSFKPPGHLNSPLHF

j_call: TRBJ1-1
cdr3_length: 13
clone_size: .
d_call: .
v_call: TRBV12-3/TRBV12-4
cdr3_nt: TGTGCCAGCAGAGGACAGCTGAACACTGAAGCTTTCTTT
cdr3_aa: CASRGQLNTEAFF

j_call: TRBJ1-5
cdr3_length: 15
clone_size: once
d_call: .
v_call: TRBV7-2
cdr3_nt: TGTGCCAGCAGCTGGAAAGGGAGTGGCAATCAGCCCCAGCATTTT
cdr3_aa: CASSWKGSGNQPQHF

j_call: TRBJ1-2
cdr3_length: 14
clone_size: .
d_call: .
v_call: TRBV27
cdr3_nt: TGTGCCAGCCGAGCCCCGACAGCCCTCTATGGCTACACCTTC
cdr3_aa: CASRAPTALYGYTF

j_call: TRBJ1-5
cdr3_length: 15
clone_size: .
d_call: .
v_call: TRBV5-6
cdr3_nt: TGTGCCAGCAGCTTGGCAGGGGCAAGCAATCAGCCCCAGCATTTT
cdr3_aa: CASSLAGASNQPQHF

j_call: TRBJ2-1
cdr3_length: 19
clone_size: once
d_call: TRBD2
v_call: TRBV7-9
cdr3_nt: TGTGCCAGCAGCCCCCTCGCCCTAGCGGGGGATCTATCCTACAATGAGCAGTTCTTC
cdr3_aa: CASSPLALAGDLSYNEQFF

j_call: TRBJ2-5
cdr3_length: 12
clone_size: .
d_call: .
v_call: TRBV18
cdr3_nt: TGTGCCAGCTCACGGGACGGGGAGACCCAGTACTTC
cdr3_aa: CASSRDGETQYF

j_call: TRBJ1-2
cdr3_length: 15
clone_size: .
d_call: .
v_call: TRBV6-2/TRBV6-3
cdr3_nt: TGTGCCAGCAGTTTCTTACAGGGTGCTATAGCAAGCTACACCTTC
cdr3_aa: CASSFLQGAIASYTF

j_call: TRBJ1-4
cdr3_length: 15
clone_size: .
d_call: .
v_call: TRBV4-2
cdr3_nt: TGTGCCAGCAGCCAAGATGTGGTAGTGAATGAAAAACTGTTTTTT
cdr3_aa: CASSQDVVVNEKLFF

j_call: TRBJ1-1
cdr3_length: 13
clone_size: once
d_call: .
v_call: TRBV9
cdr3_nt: TGTGCCAGCAGCGTAGATGGGTACACTGAAGCTTTCTTT
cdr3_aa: CASSVDGYTEAFF

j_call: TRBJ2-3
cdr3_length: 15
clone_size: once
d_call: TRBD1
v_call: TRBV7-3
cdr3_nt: TGTGCCAGCAGGAACACAGGGACAGACACAGATACGCAGTATTTT
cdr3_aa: CASRNTGTDTDTQYF

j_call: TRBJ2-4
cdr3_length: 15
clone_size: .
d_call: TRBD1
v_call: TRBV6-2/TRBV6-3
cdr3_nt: TGTGCCAGCAGTTACAAGGGGGCAAGACCGGACATTCAGTACTTC
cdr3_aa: CASSYKGARPDIQYF

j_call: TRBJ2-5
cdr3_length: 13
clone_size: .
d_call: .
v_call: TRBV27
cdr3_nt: TGTGCCAGCAGACCCCAGGGTCCCGAGACCCAGTACTTC
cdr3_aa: CASRPQGPETQYF

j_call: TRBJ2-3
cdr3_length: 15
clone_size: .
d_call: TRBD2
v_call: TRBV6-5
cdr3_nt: TGTGCCAGCTCAACGGGGGGGCCTGTGACAGATACGCAGTATTTT
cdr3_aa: CASSTGGPVTDTQYF

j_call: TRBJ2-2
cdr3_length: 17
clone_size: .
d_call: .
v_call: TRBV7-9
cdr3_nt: TGTGCCAGCAGCTTATCTTCTGGGACGGCTTCCGCCGGGGAGCTGTTTTTT
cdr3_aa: CASSLSSGTASAGELFF

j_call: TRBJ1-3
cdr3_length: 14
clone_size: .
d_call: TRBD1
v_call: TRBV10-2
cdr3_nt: TGCGCCAGCATAACAGGGGACTCTGGAAACACCATATATTTT
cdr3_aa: CASITGDSGNTIYF

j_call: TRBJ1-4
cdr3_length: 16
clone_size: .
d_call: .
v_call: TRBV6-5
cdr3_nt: TGTGCCAGCAGTTACGCCCCGGGGAGTCATAATGAAAAACTGTTTTTT
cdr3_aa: CASSYAPGSHNEKLFF

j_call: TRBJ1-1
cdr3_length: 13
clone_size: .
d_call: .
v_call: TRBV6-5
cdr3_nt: TGTGCCAGCAGTTGGGACACGGGTACTGAAGCTTTCTTT
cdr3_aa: CASSWDTGTEAFF

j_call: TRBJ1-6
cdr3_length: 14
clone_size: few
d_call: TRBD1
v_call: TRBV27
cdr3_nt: TGTGCCAGCAAGGCGGGACAGGGCTATTCACCCCTCCACTTT
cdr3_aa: CASKAGQGYSPLHF

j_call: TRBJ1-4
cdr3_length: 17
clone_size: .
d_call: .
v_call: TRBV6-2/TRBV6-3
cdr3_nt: TGTGCCAGCAGTTACTCGGCGGCAGACCGAACTAATGAAAAACTGTTTTTT
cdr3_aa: CASSYSAADRTNEKLFF

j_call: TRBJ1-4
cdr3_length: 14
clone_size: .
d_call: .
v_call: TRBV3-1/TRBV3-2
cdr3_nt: TGTGCCAGCAGCCAAAGCAGGGTTGGGGAAAAACTGTTTTTT
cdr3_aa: CASSQSRVGEKLFF

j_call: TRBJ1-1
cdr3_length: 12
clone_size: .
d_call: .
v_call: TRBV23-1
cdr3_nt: TGCGCCAGCAGACCGGGGGTCGCTGAAGCTTTCTTT
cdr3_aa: CASRPGVAEAFF

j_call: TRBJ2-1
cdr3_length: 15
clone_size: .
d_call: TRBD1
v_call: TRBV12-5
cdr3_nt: TGTGCTAGTGTTCCGGGACAGGGAATCCACAATGAGCAGTTCTTC
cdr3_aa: CASVPGQGIHNEQFF

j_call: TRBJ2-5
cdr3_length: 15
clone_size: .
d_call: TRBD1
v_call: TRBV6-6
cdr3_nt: TGTGCCAGCAGTTACCTTGGACAGGGGAAAGAGACCCAGTACTTC
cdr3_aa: CASSYLGQGKETQYF

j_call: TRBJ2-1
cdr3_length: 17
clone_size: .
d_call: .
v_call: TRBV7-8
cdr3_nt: TGTGCCAGCAGCTTTAGGATCTTAGTGGGGGAATATAATGAGCAGTTCTTC
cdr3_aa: CASSFRILVGEYNEQFF

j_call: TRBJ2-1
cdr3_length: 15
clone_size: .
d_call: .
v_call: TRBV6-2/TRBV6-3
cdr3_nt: TGTGCCAGCAGTTCCGTAAGTAAAACCTACAATGAGCAGTTCTTC
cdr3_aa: CASSSVSKTYNEQFF